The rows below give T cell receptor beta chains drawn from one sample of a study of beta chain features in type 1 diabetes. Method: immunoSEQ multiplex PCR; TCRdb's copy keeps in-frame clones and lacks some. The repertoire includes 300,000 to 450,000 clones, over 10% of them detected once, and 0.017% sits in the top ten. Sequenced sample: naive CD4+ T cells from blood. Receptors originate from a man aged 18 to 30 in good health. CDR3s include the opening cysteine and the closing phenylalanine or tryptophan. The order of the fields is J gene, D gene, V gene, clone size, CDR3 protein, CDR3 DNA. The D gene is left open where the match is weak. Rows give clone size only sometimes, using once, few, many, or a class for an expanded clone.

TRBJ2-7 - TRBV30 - CAWRDSYEQYF TGTGCCTGGAGGGACAGCTACGAGCAGTACTTC
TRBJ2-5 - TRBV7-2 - CASSITGIRETQYF TGTGCCAGCAGCATAACAGGGATTAGAGAGACCCAGTACTTC
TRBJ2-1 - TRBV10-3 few CAITAGLYNEQFF TGTGCCATCACGGCGGGGCTCTACAATGAGCAGTTCTTC
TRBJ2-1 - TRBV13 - CASSSVNRANNEQFF TGTGCCAGCAGCTCCGTAAACAGGGCAAACAATGAGCAGTTCTTC
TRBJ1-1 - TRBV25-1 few CASSPPGVNTEAFF TGTGCCAGCAGTCCTCCGGGAGTGAACACTGAAGCTTTCTTT
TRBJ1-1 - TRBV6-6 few CASSYSQMNTEAFF TGTGCCAGCAGTTACTCTCAGATGAACACTGAAGCTTTCTTT
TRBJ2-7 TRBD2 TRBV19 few CASSTTSGPYEQYF TGTGCCAGTAGTACGACTAGCGGGCCTTACGAGCAGTACTTC
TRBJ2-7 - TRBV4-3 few CASSQDPRGVYEQYF TGCGCCAGCAGCCAAGATCCCAGGGGCGTCTACGAGCAGTACTTC
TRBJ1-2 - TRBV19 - CASSNTLGGGYTF TGTGCCAGTTCTAACACCCTTGGAGGTGGCTACACCTTC
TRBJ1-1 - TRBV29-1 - CSGRGADTEAFF TGCAGCGGTCGGGGGGCGGACACTGAAGCTTTCTTT
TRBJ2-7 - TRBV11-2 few CASSLSRGGYEQYF TGTGCCAGCAGCTTAAGCAGGGGCGGCTACGAGCAGTACTTC
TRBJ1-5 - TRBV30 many CAWGQSNQPQHF TGTGCCTGGGGACAGAGCAATCAGCCCCAGCATTTT
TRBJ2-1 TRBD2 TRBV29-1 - CSAGLAGAFYNEQFF TGCAGCGCTGGACTAGCGGGAGCATTCTACAACGAGCAGTTCTTC
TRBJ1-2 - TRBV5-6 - CASRTTGFPPYGYTF TGTGCCAGCAGAACGACAGGCTTTCCTCCCTATGGCTACACCTTC
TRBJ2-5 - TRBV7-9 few CASTGAQETQYF TGTGCCAGTACGGGAGCCCAAGAGACCCAGTACTTC
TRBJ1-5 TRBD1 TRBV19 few CASSASSGTVSNQPQHF TGTGCCAGTAGTGCGTCCTCCGGGACAGTTAGCAATCAGCCCCAGCATTTT
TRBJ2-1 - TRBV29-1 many CSGRRDSGNEQFF TGCAGCGGGAGGAGAGATTCTGGAAATGAGCAGTTCTTC
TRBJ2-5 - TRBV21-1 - CASSNRTRVWETQYF TGTGCCAGCAGCAACAGGACTAGGGTTTGGGAGACCCAGTACTTC
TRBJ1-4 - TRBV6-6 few CASSLDRTNEKLFF TGTGCCAGCAGCCTCGACAGAACTAATGAAAAACTGTTTTTT
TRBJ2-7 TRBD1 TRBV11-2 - CASSSIFNFQGAKSYEQYF TGTGCCAGCAGCTCGATCTTCAATTTTCAGGGGGCAAAATCCTACGAGCAGTACTTC
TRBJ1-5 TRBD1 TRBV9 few CASSTGTDNQPQHF TGTGCCAGCAGCACTGGGACAGATAATCAGCCCCAGCATTTT
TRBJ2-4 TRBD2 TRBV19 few CASSIDEREGRNIQYF TGTGCCAGTAGTATAGACGAGCGGGAGGGCCGGAACATTCAGTACTTC
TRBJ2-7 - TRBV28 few CASNPSGGAPGKQYF TGTGCCAGCAATCCCTCCGGAGGGGCTCCCGGGAAGCAGTACTTC
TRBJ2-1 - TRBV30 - CAWAGRASSYNEQFF TGTGCCTGGGCGGGAAGGGCTAGCTCCTACAATGAGCAGTTCTTC
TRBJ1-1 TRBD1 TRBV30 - CAWSVWVDRVNTEAFF TGTGCCTGGAGTGTATGGGTGGACAGGGTGAACACTGAAGCTTTCTTT
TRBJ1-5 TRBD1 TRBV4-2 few CASSQDLRGPQPQHF TGTGCCAGCAGCCAAGATTTAAGGGGGCCTCAGCCCCAGCATTTT
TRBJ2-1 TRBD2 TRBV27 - CASGKIAGGYNEQFF TGTGCCAGCGGTAAAATAGCGGGAGGGTACAATGAGCAGTTCTTC
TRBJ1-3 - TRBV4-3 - CASSQDSARLNTIYF TGCGCCAGCAGCCAAGATTCCGCCAGGTTAAACACCATATATTTT
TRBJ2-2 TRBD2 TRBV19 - CASSSRGASGIKDTGELFF TGTGCCAGTAGTTCGAGAGGGGCTAGCGGGATTAAGGACACCGGGGAGCTGTTTTTT
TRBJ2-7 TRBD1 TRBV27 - CASSFRDRGYEQYF TGTGCCAGCAGTTTTCGAGACAGGGGGTACGAGCAGTACTTC
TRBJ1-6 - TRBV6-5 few CASSYGGDSPLHF TGTGCCAGCAGTTACGGGGGGGATTCACCCCTCCACTTT
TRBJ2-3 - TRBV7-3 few CASSLWGGPSTDTQYF TGTGCCAGCAGCTTATGGGGCGGACCTAGCACAGATACGCAGTATTTT
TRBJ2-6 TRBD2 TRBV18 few CASSSITSGRPGANVLTF TGTGCCAGCTCATCAATCACTAGCGGGAGGCCTGGGGCCAACGTCCTGACTTTC
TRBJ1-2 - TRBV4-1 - CASSQEEFGLIGGYTF TGCGCCAGCAGCCAAGAAGAGTTCGGGTTAATCGGGGGCTACACCTTC
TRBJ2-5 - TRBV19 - CASTTGNQETQYF TGTGCCAGCACTACAGGAAATCAAGAGACCCAGTACTTC